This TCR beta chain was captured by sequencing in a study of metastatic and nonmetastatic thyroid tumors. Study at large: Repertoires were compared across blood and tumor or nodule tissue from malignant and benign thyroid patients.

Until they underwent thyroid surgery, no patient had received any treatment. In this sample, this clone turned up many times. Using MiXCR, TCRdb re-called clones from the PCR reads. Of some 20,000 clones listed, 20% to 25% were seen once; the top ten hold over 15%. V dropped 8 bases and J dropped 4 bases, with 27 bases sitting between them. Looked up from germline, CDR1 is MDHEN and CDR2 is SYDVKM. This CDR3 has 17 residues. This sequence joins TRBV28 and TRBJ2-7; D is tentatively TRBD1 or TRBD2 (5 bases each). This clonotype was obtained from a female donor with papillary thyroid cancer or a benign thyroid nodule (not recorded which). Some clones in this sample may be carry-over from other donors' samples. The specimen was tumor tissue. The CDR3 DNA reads TGTGCCAGCGGCCGGGAAAGGGGAGCGATAGGGATATACGAGCAGTACTTC. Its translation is CASGRERGAIGIYEQYF.